The 30 T cell receptor beta chains given below trace back to one sample, sequenced in a study of T cells after yellow fever vaccination. TCRdb re-analysed the 5' RACE reads in MiXCR, keeping a single row per CDR3 protein. Among about 350,000 distinct CDR3 sequences listed, 8.1% were seen once. Sequenced here: PBMCs, sampled roughly 45 days after the first yellow fever vaccination. These receptor sequences come from a man aged 18 to 29 who received the YFV17D yellow fever vaccine.

This clonotype was counted only a few times. The V gene is TRBV5-1, the J gene TRBJ1-1; D gene unclear. V lost 2 bases to trimming and J lost 5 bases, with 16 bases between them. There are 15 residues in the CDR3. Germline loops: CDR1 SGHRS, CDR2 YFSETQ. CDR3 DNA: TGCGCCAGCAGCTTAGCAACTAACAGAGGGACTGAAGCTTTCTTT. As protein: CASSLATNRGTEAFF.

Many counts were recorded for this clonotype. CDR3 region: CASSSPGLQETQYF. The CDR3 coding sequence is TGTGCCAGCTCAAGCCCGGGACTCCAAGAGACCCAGTACTTC. V and J are TRBV18 and TRBJ2-5; possibly TRBD2 for D (6 bases). Germline CDR1 is KGHSH and CDR2 is LQKENI. CDR3 length equals 14 residues. V was trimmed by 5 bases and J by 1 base, leaving 11 bases between them.

This clonotype has at least ten counts. The chain combines TRBV5-6 with TRBJ2-6; possibly TRBD1 for D (7 bases). Germline CDR1 is SGHDT and CDR2 is YYEEEE. With 4 bases removed from V and 11 bases from J, the gap between germline ends came to 22 bases. This CDR3 comprises 16 residues. DNA for the CDR3: TGTGCCAGCAGCCTGAGAATAGGGGGCGGGGTCGACGTCCTGACTTTC. It is translated as CASSLRIGGGVDVLTF.

This clonotype has more than one count but fewer than ten. The rearrangement links TRBV5-1 to TRBJ2-2; D may be TRBD1 (6 bases). V was shortened by 7 bases and J by 5 bases, with 21 bases between the two germline ends. In germline, CDR1 is SGHRS, CDR2 YFSETQ. The CDR3 spans 16 residues. The CDR3 region has the DNA TGCGCCAGCGTATCGTCCCCTCTAGGGGGAACCGGGGAGCTGTTTTTT. Protein sequence: CASVSSPLGGTGELFF.

This chain links TRBV28 with TRBJ2-7; D remains unclear. V dropped 5 bases and J dropped 1 base, with 9 bases sitting between them. From germline, CDR1 is MDHEN and CDR2 SYDVKM. This CDR3 is 13 amino acids long. CDR3 region: CASSRPESYEQYV. CDR3 sequence (DNA): TGTGCCAGCAGTAGACCCGAATCCTACGAGCAGTACGTC.

This clonotype has a handful of counts. This sequence joins TRBV29-1 and TRBJ1-2; 10 positions match TRBD1. From germline, CDR1 is SQVTM and CDR2 ANQGSEA. The CDR3 contains 14 residues. V shed 6 bases and J 0 bases; nucleotides not matched to a gene: 4. In DNA, the CDR3 is TGCAGCGTGAGGACAGGGGGGACTAACTATGGCTACACCTTC. Residues: CSVRTGGTNYGYTF.

This clonotype was detected a few times. This rearrangement joins TRBV20-1 to TRBJ2-7, with D perhaps matching TRBD1 (6 bases). The CDR3 totals 12 residues. Trimming removed 3 bases at V and 7 bases at J, with 13 bases between. Germline lookup yields CDR1 DFQATT and CDR2 SNEGSKA (reference sequence). As DNA, the CDR3 is TGCAGTGCTAGCAAACAGGGTCAGGAGCAGTACTTC. It is translated as CSASKQGQEQYF.

This clonotype has only a few counts. V is TRBV19 and J is TRBJ1-1, with a weak D call TRBD1 (5 bases). The CDR3 consists of 17 residues. Trimming removed 10 bases at V and 4 bases at J, with 28 bases between. CDR1 and CDR2 from the germline V gene are LNHDA and SQIVND (reference sequence). The CDR3 DNA sequence: TGTGCCACCTCCCGGGGCCCGGGGCCACCCATCCCCACTGAAGCTTTCTTT. This gives the protein CATSRGPGPPIPTEAFF.

A few counts support this clonotype. The rearrangement joins TRBV5-4 to TRBJ1-2; possible D gene TRBD1, 6 bases. V lost 0 bases to trimming and J lost 2 bases, with 11 bases between them. The CDR3 consists of 15 residues. Germline V lookup: CDR1 SGHNT, CDR2 YYREEE (reference sequence). The CDR3 region has the DNA TGTGCCAGCAGCTTGGAGGGGGGCGCAAACTATGGCTACACCTTC. Translation: CASSLEGGANYGYTF.

This clonotype was picked up a small number of times. A junction boundary mismatches the germline segment, possibly from a read error. V gene TRBV12-5 combines with J gene TRBJ2-1; D may be TRBD1 or TRBD2 (5 bases each). The V gene's germline CDR1 is LGHNT and CDR2 FRNRAP. The CDR3 has 12 residues. The CDR3 DNA is TGTGTTAGTGGTTGGGGGTACAATGAGCAGTTCTTC. Its translation: CVSGWGYNEQFF.

This clonotype was counted at least ten times. This rearrangement joins TRBV20-1 to TRBJ2-1, with 10 positions matching TRBD2. Germline CDR1 is DFQATT and CDR2 is SNEGSKA (reference sequence). V shed 0 bases and J 6 bases; nucleotides not matched to a gene: 5. The CDR3 has 15 residues. The CDR3 nucleotides are TGCAGTGCTAGAGATCCTAGCGGGGGAACCAATGAGCAGTTCTTC. This encodes CSARDPSGGTNEQFF.

This clonotype was found many times. The V gene is TRBV7-2, the J gene TRBJ2-7; D remains unclear. Germline CDR1 SGHTA, CDR2 FQGNSA. V lost 5 bases and J lost 7, with 12 bases in between. The CDR3 spans 12 residues. CDR3 residues: CASSSYGVEQYF. The DNA for the CDR3 is TGTGCCAGCAGCAGTTACGGTGTGGAGCAGTACTTC. The full variable domain, its missing parts supplied by reference TRBV7-2 and TRBJ2-7, is GAGVSQSPSNKVTEKGKDVELRCDPISGHTALYWYRQSLGQGLEFLIYFQGNSAPDKSGLPSDRFSAERTGGSVSTLTIQRTQQEDSAVYLCASSSYGVEQYFGPGTRLTVT.

This clonotype was observed many times. The chain couples TRBV29-1 to TRBJ2-2; TRBD1 might be the D (6 bases). The germline V and J ends were trimmed by 6 bases and 1 base, with 12 bases remaining between them. The CDR3 runs 14 residues. CDR1 SQVTM and CDR2 ANQGSEA come from the germline V gene. As DNA, the CDR3 is TGCAGCGTCTCAGGGGTTTTGAACACCGGGGAGCTGTTTTTT. It is translated as CSVSGVLNTGELFF.

The chain carries TRBV18 and TRBJ2-7; 9 bases agree with TRBD1. Germline V lookup: CDR1 KGHSH, CDR2 LQKENI. With V trimmed by 1 base and J by 5 bases, 12 bases remained unmatched. This CDR3 contains 17 residues. The CDR3 is CASSPQGPGTGTNEQYV. DNA for the CDR3: TGTGCCAGCTCACCACAGGGACCCGGGACAGGGACGAACGAGCAGTACGTC.

This clonotype has only a few counts. V usage is TRBV27 and J usage is TRBJ2-1; D not resolved. Trimming pared 8 bases from V and 7 bases from J, leaving 9 bases between. Germline CDR1 is MNHEY and CDR2 is SMNVEV (reference sequence). The CDR3 loop spans 11 amino acids. CDR3 in amino acids: CASSQLNEQFF. The DNA of the CDR3 is TGTGCCAGCTCACAGTTAAATGAGCAGTTCTTC.

The CDR3, as DNA: TGTGCCAGCAGTCTGCAGCCGATGGGTACGCAGTATTTT. Translation: CASSLQPMGTQYF. This chain uses TRBV2 with TRBJ2-3; no clear D gene. The CDR3 runs to 13 residues. Germline CDR1 SNHLY, CDR2 FYNNEI. With 5 bases removed from V and 8 bases from J, the gap between germline ends came to 14 bases.

This clonotype was counted between two and nine times. V is TRBV6-2 or TRBV6-3 and J is TRBJ2-1; 9 positions agree with TRBD2. CDR1 MNHEY and CDR2 SVGEGT come from the germline V gene. The ends lost 7 bases at V and 15 bases at J; junction bases unmatched: 16. The CDR3 has 14 amino acids. The CDR3 here is CASNGGGVSPLRFF. For the CDR3, the DNA is TGTGCCAGCAATGGCGGGGGGGTCTCTCCTCTTCGGTTCTTC.

This clonotype came up a few times. The V gene is TRBV19, the J gene TRBJ1-2; 9 bases map to TRBD1. The CDR3 is 16 amino acids. Germline V gene lookup returns CDR1 LNHDA and CDR2 SQIVND (reference sequence). V trimming: 0 bases; J trimming: 5 bases; junction bases outside the gene matches: 7. The chain's CDR3 is CASSIDPRTGDYGYTF. The CDR3 nucleotides read TGTGCCAGTAGTATAGATCCGCGGACAGGGGATTATGGCTACACCTTC.

There are a few counts of this clonotype. CDR3 coding DNA: TGTGCCAGCAGTTTAGCCCCACCAGTATTGAACACTGAAGCTTTCTTT. Translating gives CASSLAPPVLNTEAFF. The V gene is TRBV12-3 or TRBV12-4, the J gene TRBJ1-1; D ambiguous. V dropped 0 bases and J dropped 0 bases, with 11 bases sitting between them. This CDR3 is built from 16 residues.

The chain combines TRBV5-1 with TRBJ2-7; TRBD2 matches 13 bases. The CDR3 runs 15 residues. Germline-derived CDR1 and CDR2 are SGHRS and YFSETQ. V trimming: 7 bases; J trimming: 4 bases; junction bases outside the gene matches: 8. The CDR3 coding sequence is TGCGCCAGCGGCCTACTAGCGGGGGGGCCGTACGAGCAGTACTTC. Protein: CASGLLAGGPYEQYF.

This clonotype was seen many times. The chain employs TRBV18 and TRBJ2-5; TRBD2 matches at 8 bases. This CDR3 region has 13 residues. Germline CDR1 is KGHSH and CDR2 is LQKENI. The junction had 1 base not matched to a gene; V was cut back by 3 bases and J by 4 bases. CDR3 DNA: TGTGCCAGCTCACCCGGGACTAGAGAGACCCAGTACTTC. It specifies CASSPGTRETQYF. Full variable domain (rest looked up from reference TRBV18 and TRBJ2-5): NAGVMQNPRHLVRRRGQEARLRCSPMKGHSHVYWYRQLPEEGLKFMVYLQKENIIDESGMPKERFSAEFPKEGPSILRIQQVVRGDSAAYFCASSPGTRETQYFGPGTRLLVL.

V and J are TRBV5-4 and TRBJ1-2, with D possibly TRBD1 on 5 matching bases. The germline gives CDR1 SGHNT, CDR2 YYREEE (reference sequence). Trimming left V 3 bases short and J 2 bases short, with 11 bases between. The CDR3 contains 14 residues. The CDR3 region is CASSWETANYGYTF. Written as DNA, the CDR3 is TGTGCCAGCAGCTGGGAGACAGCCAACTATGGCTACACCTTC.

The J gene is TRBJ2-3, the V gene TRBV7-9; D unclear. Germline CDR1 and CDR2: SEHNR and FQNEAQ (reference sequence). The CDR3 extends over 16 amino acids. V lost 4 bases, J lost 0 bases, and 14 bases lay in between. The CDR3 protein is CASSSQRSTSTDTQYF. CDR3 nucleotides: TGTGCCAGCAGCTCACAGCGTTCTACTAGCACAGATACGCAGTATTTT.

This clonotype was picked up a small number of times. This chain's CDR3 is CASSFPLQETQYF. CDR3 sequence (DNA): TGTGCCAGCAGCTTTCCTCTGCAAGAGACCCAGTACTTC. This chain connects TRBV7-2 to TRBJ2-5, with unresolved D. V was trimmed by 3 bases and J by 2 bases, leaving 7 bases between them. This CDR3 is 13 amino acids long. Per germline, CDR1 SGHTA and CDR2 FQGNSA.

This clonotype was observed a handful of times. This sequence joins TRBV20-1 and TRBJ2-3; the D is unclear. This CDR3 has 12 amino acids. The V gene lost 2 bases and the J gene lost 4 bases, with 7 bases spanning the gap. Germline V gives CDR1 DFQATT, CDR2 SNEGSKA (reference sequence). DNA for the CDR3: TGCAGTGCTAGATATATGGCAGATACGCAGTATTTT. It translates to CSARYMADTQYF.

This sequence joins TRBV7-2 and TRBJ2-5; 9 nucleotides match TRBD2. Germline CDR1 is SGHTA and CDR2 is FQGNSA. J gave up 2 bases and V 3 bases, and 7 bases lay outside the gene matches. The CDR3 totals 16 residues. The chain's CDR3 is CASSFQAGGQQETQYF. DNA of the CDR3: TGTGCCAGCAGCTTCCAAGCGGGGGGCCAACAAGAGACCCAGTACTTC.

The chain has TRBV12-3 or TRBV12-4 and TRBJ2-1, with 8 bases lining up with TRBD1. Trimming at V came to 6 bases and at J to 10 bases, leaving 5 bases not matched to a gene. The CDR3 covers 12 residues. The DNA of the CDR3 is TGTGCCAGCAGGGGGACAGGTTACGAGCAGTTCTTC. The encoded protein is CASRGTGYEQFF.

The rearrangement joins TRBV7-2 to TRBJ2-3; perhaps D is TRBD1 or TRBD2 (5 bases each). Trimming took 4 bases from V and 6 from J, leaving 17 bases between them. Looked up from germline, CDR1 is SGHTA and CDR2 is FQGNSA. This CDR3 is built from 15 residues. The CDR3 here is CASSSRGASSDTQYF. CDR3 in DNA: TGTGCCAGCAGCTCCCGAGGGGCTAGTTCTGATACGCAGTATTTT.

This clonotype was recorded a few times. V and J are TRBV6-2 or TRBV6-3 and TRBJ2-1, with a possible D match to TRBD1 (6 bases). From germline, CDR1 is MNHEY and CDR2 SVGEGT. The CDR3 has 14 amino acids. The germline V and J ends were trimmed by 8 bases and 4 bases, with 15 bases remaining between them. CDR3 bases: TGTGCCAGCCAAAGAAACCAGGGGTACAATGAGCAGTTCTTC. Translated, it gives CASQRNQGYNEQFF.

This clonotype appeared many times. V is TRBV7-9 and J is TRBJ2-1, with TRBD2 matching 14 bases. With 5 bases clipped from V and 6 bases from J, the junction kept 0 bases outside the gene matches. The germline V gene has CDR1 SEHNR and CDR2 FQNEAQ (reference sequence). This CDR3 has 14 amino acids. The DNA for the CDR3 is TGTGCCAGCAGCGGGACTAGCGGGGGCAATGAGCAGTTCTTC. It specifies CASSGTSGGNEQFF.